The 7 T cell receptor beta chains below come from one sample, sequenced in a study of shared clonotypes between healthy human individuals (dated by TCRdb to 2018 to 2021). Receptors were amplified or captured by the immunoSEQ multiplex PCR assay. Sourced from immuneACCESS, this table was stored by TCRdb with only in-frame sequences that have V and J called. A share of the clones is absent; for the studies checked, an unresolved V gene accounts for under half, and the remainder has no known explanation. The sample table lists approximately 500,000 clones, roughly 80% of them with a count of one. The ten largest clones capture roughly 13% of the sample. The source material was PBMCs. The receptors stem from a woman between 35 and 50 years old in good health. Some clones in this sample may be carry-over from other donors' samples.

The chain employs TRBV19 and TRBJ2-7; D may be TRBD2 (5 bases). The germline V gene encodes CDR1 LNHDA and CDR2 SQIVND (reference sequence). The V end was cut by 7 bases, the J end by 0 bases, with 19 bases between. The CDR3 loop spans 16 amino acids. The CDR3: CASITEPQRCSYEQYF. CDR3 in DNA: TGTGCCAGTATCACCGAACCCCAGCGGTGCTCCTACGAGCAGTACTTC.

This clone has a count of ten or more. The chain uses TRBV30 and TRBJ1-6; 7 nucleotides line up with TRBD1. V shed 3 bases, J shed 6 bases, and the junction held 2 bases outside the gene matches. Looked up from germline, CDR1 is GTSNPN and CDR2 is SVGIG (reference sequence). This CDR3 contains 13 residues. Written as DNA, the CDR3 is TGTGCCTGGAGACGACAGGGTAATTCACCCCTCCACTTT. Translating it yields CAWRRQGNSPLHF.

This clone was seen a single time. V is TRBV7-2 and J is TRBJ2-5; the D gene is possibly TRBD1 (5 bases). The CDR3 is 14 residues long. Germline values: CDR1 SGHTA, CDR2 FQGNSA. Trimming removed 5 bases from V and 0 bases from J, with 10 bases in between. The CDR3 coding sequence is TGTGCCAGCAGCCTAAGGACACACCAAGAGACCCAGTACTTC. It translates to CASSLRTHQETQYF. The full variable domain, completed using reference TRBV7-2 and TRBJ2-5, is GAGVSQSPSNKVTEKGKDVELRCDPISGHTALYWYRQSLGQGLEFLIYFQGNSAPDKSGLPSDRFSAERTGGSVSTLTIQRTQQEDSAVYLCASSLRTHQETQYFGPGTRLLVL.

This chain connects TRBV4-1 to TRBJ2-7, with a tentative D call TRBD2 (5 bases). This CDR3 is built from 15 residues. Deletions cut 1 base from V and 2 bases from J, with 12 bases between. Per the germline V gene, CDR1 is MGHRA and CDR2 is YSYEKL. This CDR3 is CASSQAGSGTYEQYF. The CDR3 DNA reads TGCGCCAGCAGCCAAGCGGGGTCCGGAACCTACGAGCAGTACTTC.

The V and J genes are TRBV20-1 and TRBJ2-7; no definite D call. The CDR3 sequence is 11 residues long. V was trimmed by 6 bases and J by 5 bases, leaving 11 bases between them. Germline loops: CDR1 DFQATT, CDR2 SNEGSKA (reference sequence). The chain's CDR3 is CSALPGDEQYF. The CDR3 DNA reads TGCAGTGCGTTGCCTGGAGACGAGCAGTACTTC.

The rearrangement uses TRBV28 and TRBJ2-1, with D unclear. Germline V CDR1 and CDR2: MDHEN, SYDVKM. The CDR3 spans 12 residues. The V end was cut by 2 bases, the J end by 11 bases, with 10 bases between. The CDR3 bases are TGTGCCAGCAGTTTACGAGAAGCGAAGCAGTTCTTC. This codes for CASSLREAKQFF.

The CDR3 nucleotides read TGTGCCAGCTCACCGATCGGGACAGGGGGGAACACCGGGGAGCTGTTTTTT. This sequence encodes CASSPIGTGGNTGELFF. The chain joins TRBV18 to TRBJ2-2, with 11 positions matching TRBD1. Germline loops: CDR1 KGHSH, CDR2 LQKENI. CDR3 length: 17 residues. Trimming took 3 bases from V and 1 from J; bases not matched to a gene: 4.